This T cell receptor (beta chain) was sequenced during a study of identical twins. The germline V gene has CDR1 MNHNS and CDR2 SASEGT. V was cut by 8 bases and J by 5 bases, with 15 bases left in between. CDR3 length equals 14 residues. Each CDR3 protein gets one entry after TCRdb re-called the 5' RACE reads with MiXCR. The table has about 520,000 distinct CDR3 sequences, roughly 21% seen once. A further study also used this sample, focusing on T cells expressing NK-cell markers.

The receptor's source is a woman under 30 in good health. Sequenced input: CD4+ T cells sorted from blood. This chain joins TRBV6-1 and TRBJ2-2; D tentatively reads TRBD1 or TRBD2 (5 bases each). The CDR3 region has the DNA TGTGCCAGCGTCCTAGGGACGGGTACCGGGGAGCTGTTTTTT. This sequence encodes CASVLGTGTGELFF.